This T cell receptor (beta chain) was obtained from a study of T cell repertoires in cytomegalovirus infection (dated by TCRdb to about 2019). Study-wide context: Alongside well-studied HLA-B-restricted epitopes, the peptide stimulations were aimed at recently identified HLA-C-restricted CMV epitopes, whose presentation resists viral immunomodulation. Because public TCR beta signatures pointed to carriage of CMV infection together with the matching HLA type, the HLA type of each donor mattered for the analysis.

A note on this clonotype: The target of this receptor is not known. This clone may be a read error of a much larger clone one base away.

Reads for this sample came from an Illumina HiSeq 1500. TCRdb redid the processing of the public reads, applying fastp at Q25 and MiXCR, and retained in-frame beta chains. CDR3 protein sequences are deduplicated, and each keeps its most common genes and DNA. The sample has 90,000 to 120,000 distinct CDR3 sequences on record, approximately 45% of them singletons. Roughly 74% of the sample goes to the ten largest clones. This sample's treatment or condition label indicates: in vitro stimulation with specific CMV peptide epitopes to enrich CMV-specific T cells. Relative to germline, V is 6 bases shorter and J is 6 bases shorter, with 12 bases between their ends. From the cysteine up to the phenylalanine, the CDR3 has a length of 12 residues. Only the CDR3 portion is preserved as DNA: 36 bases, with reading frame beginning at the first base. Beyond this particular receptor, the publication reports: In both this cohort and an independent cohort of over 350 donors, the cumulative frequency of public TCR beta family members distinguished carriers of CMV infection plus the relevant HLA type. The ex vivo response was dominated by HLA-C-restricted CMV-specific TCR beta clonotypes, which also provided the single most frequent clonotype in two of eight donors.

In this chain, TRBV12-3 or TRBV12-4 is recombined with TRBJ2-7; the D gene cannot be named for sure. The sample was CD8+ T cells from cultured PBMCs, taken from culture after CMV antigen stimulation. This TCR derives from a human donor in good health (CMV status not recorded). Some clones in this sample may be carry-over from other donors' samples. The CDR3 protein: CASRGPVPEQYF. The DNA sequence is as follows: TGTGCCAGCAGAGGACCCGTCCCCGAGCAGTACTTC.